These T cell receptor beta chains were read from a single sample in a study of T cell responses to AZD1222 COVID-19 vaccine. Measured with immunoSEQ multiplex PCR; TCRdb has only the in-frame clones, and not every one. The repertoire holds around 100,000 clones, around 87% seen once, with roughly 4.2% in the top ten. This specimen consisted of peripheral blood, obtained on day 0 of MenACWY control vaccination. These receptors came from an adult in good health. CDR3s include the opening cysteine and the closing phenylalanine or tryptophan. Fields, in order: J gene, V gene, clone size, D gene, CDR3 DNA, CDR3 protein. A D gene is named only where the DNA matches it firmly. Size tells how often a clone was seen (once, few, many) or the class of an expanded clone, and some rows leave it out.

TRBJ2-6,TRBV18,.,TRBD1,TGTGCCAGCTCATCCCGACAGGGACCCATCTCTGGGGCCAACGTCCTGACTTTC,CASSSRQGPISGANVLTF
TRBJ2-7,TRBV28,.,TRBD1,TGTGCCAGCAGAACTCCGGGACAGGTCTACGAGCAGTACTTC,CASRTPGQVYEQYF
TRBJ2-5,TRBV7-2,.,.,TGTGCCAGCAGCTTAGCGCGGGGTAGCGGCACCCAGTACTTC,CASSLARGSGTQYF
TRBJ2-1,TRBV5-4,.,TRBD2,TGTGCCAGCAGCTTGGACCTGACTAGCGGTTACAATGAGCAGTTCTTC,CASSLDLTSGYNEQFF
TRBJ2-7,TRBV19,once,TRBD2,TGTGCCAGTAGTATTGGGCTAGCGGGAGGTGGCTACGAGCAGTACTTC,CASSIGLAGGGYEQYF
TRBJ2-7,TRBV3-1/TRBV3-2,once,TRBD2,TGTGCCAGCAGCCCGGCGGGGGGAAGATACGAGCAGTACTTC,CASSPAGGRYEQYF
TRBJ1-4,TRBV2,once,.,TGTGCCAGCAAGCGGGACGGCCTGAATGAAAAACTGTTTTTT,CASKRDGLNEKLFF
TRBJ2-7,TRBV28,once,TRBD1,TGTGCCAGCAGTCCCGGACAGGGCTACGAGCAGTACTTC,CASSPGQGYEQYF
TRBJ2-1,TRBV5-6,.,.,TGTGCCAGCAGCATGGGGGGGCTCAAGGATGAGCAGTTCTTC,CASSMGGLKDEQFF
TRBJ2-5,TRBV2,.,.,TGTGCCAGCATTTTGTCCCAAGGAGACGAGACCCAGTACTTC,CASILSQGDETQYF
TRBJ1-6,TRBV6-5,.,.,TGTGCCAGCAGAAGGGCCAAGGTCTCACCCCTCCACTTT,CASRRAKVSPLHF
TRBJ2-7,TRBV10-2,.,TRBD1,TGCGCCACAGGGACAGGGACCTACGAGCAGTACTTC,CATGTGTYEQYF
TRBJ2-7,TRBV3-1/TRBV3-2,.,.,TGTGCCAGCAGCCAAGGAGGGACTGGTTTATACGAGCAGTACTTC,CASSQGGTGLYEQYF
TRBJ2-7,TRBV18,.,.,TGTGCCAGCTCACCACCGGGGGTTTCCTACGAGCAGTACTTC,CASSPPGVSYEQYF
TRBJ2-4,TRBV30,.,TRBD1,TGTGCCTTCACGACAGGGGTAAACATTCAGTACTTC,CAFTTGVNIQYF
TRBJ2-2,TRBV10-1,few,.,TGCGCCAGCAGGCCCCAAGCGGTCACCGGGGAGCTGTTTTTT,CASRPQAVTGELFF
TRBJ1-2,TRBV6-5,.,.,TGTGCCAGCAGTTCACCCCCAGGCGGCGGAGGCTACACCTTC,CASSSPPGGGGYTF
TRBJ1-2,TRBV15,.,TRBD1,TGTGCCACCAGCAGGGATGGGGTGACAGGGCCCGGCCTGGGCTATGGCTACACCTTC,CATSRDGVTGPGLGYGYTF
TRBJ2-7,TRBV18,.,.,TGTGCCAGCTCACCATCCGGAGGGTTCGAGCAGTACTTC,CASSPSGGFEQYF
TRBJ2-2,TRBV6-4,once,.,TGTGCCAGCAGTGACGAGGGGGACACCGGGGAGCTGTTTTTT,CASSDEGDTGELFF
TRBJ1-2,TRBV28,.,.,TGTGCCAGCAGCGCAGCCCTTCCTAACTATGGCTACACCTTC,CASSAALPNYGYTF
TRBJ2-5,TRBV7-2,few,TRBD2,TGTGCCAGCAGCTTAGGGGGAGGGGCCCGACGTAGGGAGACCCAGTACTTC,CASSLGGGARRRETQYF
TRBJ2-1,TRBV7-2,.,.,TGTGCCAGCAGCTCCGGGGGTCTGTCCTACAATGAGCAGTTCTTC,CASSSGGLSYNEQFF
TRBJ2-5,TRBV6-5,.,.,TGTGCCAGCAGTACCCGGAGGACGGACAAGACCCAGTACTTC,CASSTRRTDKTQYF
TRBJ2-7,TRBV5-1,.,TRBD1,TGCGCCAGCAGCTTGGTCGAGACAGGGGGACGCGAGCAGTACTTC,CASSLVETGGREQYF
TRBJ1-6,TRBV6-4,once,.,TGTGCCAGCAGGTACAGGGTTCGGAATTCACCCCTCCACTTT,CASRYRVRNSPLHF
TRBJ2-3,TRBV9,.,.,TGTGCCAGCAGCGTCTATGGAACAGATACGCAGTATTTT,CASSVYGTDTQYF
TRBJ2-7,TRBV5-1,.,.,TGCGCCAGCGGGACGACCTCCTACGAGCAGTACTTC,CASGTTSYEQYF
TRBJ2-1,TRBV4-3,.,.,TGCGCCAGCAGCCAAGAGGCGGGGAGCTCCTACAATGAGCAGTTCTTC,CASSQEAGSSYNEQFF